This is a list of T cell receptor beta chains from one sample in a study of cytomegalovirus exposure and HLA in healthy donors. The protocol was immunoSEQ multiplex PCR, while the TCRdb copy is restricted to in-frame clones and leaves out a portion. There are 120,000 or so clones in the sample; about 90% occur only once, and 1.5% to 2% lies in the top ten. The sample taken for sequencing was PBMCs. Every receptor here comes from a woman aged 18-29 years in good health and CMV-seronegative. CDR3s include the opening cysteine and the closing phenylalanine or tryptophan. D genes are given only for firm matches. Only part of the rows carry a size: once, few, many, or a class if the clone is expanded.

TGTGCCAGCAGCCTGGGACAGCTCCAAGAGACCCAGTACTTC CASSLGQLQETQYF . TRBD1 TRBJ2-5 TRBV11-3
TGTGCCAGCAGCCACGGACAGACGAACACTGAAGCTTTCTTT CASSHGQTNTEAFF . . TRBJ1-1 TRBV7-8
TGTGCCAGCAGTGAAGTGGGAGGAGGGCCCTACGAGCAGTACTTC CASSEVGGGPYEQYF . . TRBJ2-7 TRBV6-1
TGTGCCAGCAGCCGCGGGACTAGCGAATACAATGAGCAGTTCTTC CASSRGTSEYNEQFF . TRBD2 TRBJ2-1 TRBV5-8
TGTGCCAGCTCACTCCGGGGGTTTGGCACAGATACGCAGTATTTT CASSLRGFGTDTQYF . . TRBJ2-3 TRBV18
TGTGCCAGCAGTGTGACAGGGGGCGGCGAGCAGTACTTC CASSVTGGGEQYF . TRBD1 TRBJ2-7 TRBV6-1
TGTGCCAGCAGCGTAGGCGGACAGGGTTGGCTAGCGGGAGTGGGTGAGCAGTTCTTC CASSVGGQGWLAGVGEQFF . TRBD2 TRBJ2-1 TRBV9
TGCAGCGTTGAAGGGAGCTCCTACAATGAGCAGTTCTTC CSVEGSSYNEQFF . . TRBJ2-1 TRBV29-1
TGTGCCTGGAGTGGGTTAAGCGTGGATCAGCCCCAGCATTTT CAWSGLSVDQPQHF once . TRBJ1-5 TRBV30
TGTGCCAGCAGTCCCTCGACACTTAGCAATCAGCCCCAGCATTTT CASSPSTLSNQPQHF few . TRBJ1-5 TRBV2
TGTGCCAGCAGTGAAGGGCGCGGGAACGAGCAGTTCTTC CASSEGRGNEQFF once . TRBJ2-1 TRBV2
TGCGCCAGCAGGGATACAGCCACAGATACGCAGTATTTT CASRDTATDTQYF . . TRBJ2-3 TRBV10-1
TGCGCCAGCAGCAGGACCGTAGCGGGGGGCCCCGGAGATACGCAGTATTTT CASSRTVAGGPGDTQYF . TRBD2 TRBJ2-3 TRBV5-1
TGTGCCAGCAGCCAAGATGAGGGATCCAGCTCCTACGAGCAGTACTTC CASSQDEGSSSYEQYF . . TRBJ2-7 TRBV4-2
TGTGCCAGCAGCTTAGCGTCCCAGTTTGTAGTAAGGGGCAATGAGCAGTTCTTC CASSLASQFVVRGNEQFF . . TRBJ2-1 TRBV7-6
TGTGCCAGCAGTGTAACAGGTTACGAAAAACTGTTTTTT CASSVTGYEKLFF . . TRBJ1-4 TRBV2
TGTGCCAGCAGCCTAAGGACAGGGGACACCGGGGAGCTGTTTTTT CASSLRTGDTGELFF . TRBD1 TRBJ2-2 TRBV11-1
TGTGCCAGCAGTCAAGCGGGAGGGGCCTACGAGCAGTACTTC CASSQAGGAYEQYF . TRBD2 TRBJ2-7 TRBV6-6